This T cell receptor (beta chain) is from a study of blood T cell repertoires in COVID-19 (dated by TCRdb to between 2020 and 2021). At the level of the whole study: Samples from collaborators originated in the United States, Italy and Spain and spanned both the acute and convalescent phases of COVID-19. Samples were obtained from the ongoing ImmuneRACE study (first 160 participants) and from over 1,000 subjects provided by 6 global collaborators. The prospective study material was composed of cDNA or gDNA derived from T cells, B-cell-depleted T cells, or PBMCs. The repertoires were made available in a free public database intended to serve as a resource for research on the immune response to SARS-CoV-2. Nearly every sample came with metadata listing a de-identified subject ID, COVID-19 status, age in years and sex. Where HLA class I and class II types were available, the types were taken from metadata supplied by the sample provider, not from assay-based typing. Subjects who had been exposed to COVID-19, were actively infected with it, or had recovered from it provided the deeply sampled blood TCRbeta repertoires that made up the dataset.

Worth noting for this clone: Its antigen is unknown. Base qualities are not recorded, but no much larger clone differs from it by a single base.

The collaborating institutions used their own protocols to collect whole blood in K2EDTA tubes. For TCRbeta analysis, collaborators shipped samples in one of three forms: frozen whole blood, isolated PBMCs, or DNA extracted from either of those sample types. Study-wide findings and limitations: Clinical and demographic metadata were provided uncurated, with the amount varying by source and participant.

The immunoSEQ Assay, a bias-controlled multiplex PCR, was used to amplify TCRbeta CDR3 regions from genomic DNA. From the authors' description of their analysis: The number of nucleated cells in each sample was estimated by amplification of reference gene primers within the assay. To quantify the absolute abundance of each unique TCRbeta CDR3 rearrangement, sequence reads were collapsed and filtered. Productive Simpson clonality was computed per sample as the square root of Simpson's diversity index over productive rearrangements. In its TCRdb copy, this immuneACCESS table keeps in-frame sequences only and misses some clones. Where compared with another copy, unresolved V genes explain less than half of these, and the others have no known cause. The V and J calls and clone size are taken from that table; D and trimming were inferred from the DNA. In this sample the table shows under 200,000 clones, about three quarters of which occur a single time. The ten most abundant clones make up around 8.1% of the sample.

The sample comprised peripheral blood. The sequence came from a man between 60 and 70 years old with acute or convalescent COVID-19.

The CDR3 protein sequence reads: CASSVQGQGNELNTGELFF. In nucleotides, the sequence is TGTGCCAGCAGCGTCCAGGGACAGGGGAACGAACTGAACACCGGGGAGCTGTTTTTT. The rearrangement combines TRBV9 with TRBJ2-2, with TRBD1 matching 10 junction bases. CDR1 and CDR2, looked up from the germline V gene, are SGDLS and YYNGEE. V has 2 bases trimmed and J has 1 base trimmed; junction bases matching no gene number 11. The CDR3 runs 19 amino acids, cysteine and phenylalanine included. This entry keeps only the CDR3 DNA: 57 bases, framed from base 1.